The 27 T cell receptor beta chains presented below share a single source sample, sequenced in a study of OX40 agonist ivuxolimab in advanced cancers. Some clones are missing from TCRdb's copy, which holds only in-frame ones; the method was immunoSEQ multiplex PCR. The sample carries approximately 60,000 clones, approximately 80% recorded once. This sample comprised CD4+ or CD8+ T cells sorted from blood, obtained in a trial of the OX40 agonist ivuxolimab. Every receptor here comes from an adult with an advanced solid tumor such as melanoma, head and neck, liver or kidney cancer.

The rearrangement uses TRBV4-3 and TRBJ1-2; D gene ambiguous. The CDR3 is 15 amino acids. Trimming took 3 bases from V and 2 from J, leaving 13 bases between them. The germline V gene has CDR1 LGHNA and CDR2 YSLEER. The CDR3 loop is CASSHLGFSNYGYTF. DNA for the CDR3: TGCGCCAGCAGCCACCTGGGTTTCTCCAACTATGGCTACACCTTC.

The rearrangement joins TRBV19 to TRBJ1-6; 7 bases match TRBD1. V lost 3 bases and J lost 7; bases outside the gene matches: 9. This CDR3 has 16 amino acids. Germline V gene data show CDR1 as LNHDA and CDR2 as SQIVND (reference sequence). CDR3 region: CASSMGVRGENSPLHF. CDR3 DNA: TGTGCCAGTAGTATGGGGGTCAGGGGGGAAAATTCACCCCTCCACTTT. Filled out from reference TRBV19 and TRBJ1-6, the complete variable domain reads DGGITQSPKYLFRKEGQNVTLSCEQNLNHDAMYWYRQDPGQGLRLIYYSQIVNDFQKGDIAEGYSVSREKKESFPLTVTSAQKNPTAFYLCASSMGVRGENSPLHFGNGTRLTVT.

This clone was seen once. The chain is built from TRBV5-1 and TRBJ1-4; no firm D call. The V end lost 1 base, the J end lost 1 base, and 5 bases lay between the germline ends. The length of the CDR3 is 14 residues. Looked up from germline, CDR1 is SGHRS and CDR2 is YFSETQ. The DNA for the CDR3 is TGCGCCAGCAGCTTGCGGGGAACTAATGAAAAACTGTTTTTT. It codes for CASSLRGTNEKLFF.

This chain connects TRBV9 to TRBJ2-7; a weak D match, TRBD2 (5 bases). Germline loops: CDR1 SGDLS, CDR2 YYNGEE. V was shortened by 0 bases and J by 0 bases, with 10 bases between the two germline ends. There are 15 residues in the CDR3. CDR3 DNA: TGTGCCAGCAGCGTAGGACCGGGGAGCTCCTACGAGCAGTACTTC. Protein product: CASSVGPGSSYEQYF.

The sample holds one count of this clone. V and J are TRBV4-3 and TRBJ1-1; TRBD1 is a possible D gene (5 bases). Trimming pared 7 bases from V and 3 bases from J, leaving 18 bases between. The CDR3 has 15 amino acids. Germline values: CDR1 LGHNA, CDR2 YSLEER. The CDR3 coding sequence is TGCGCCAGCAACTTAAAATGGGACGGTTACACTGAAGCTTTCTTT. Residues: CASNLKWDGYTEAFF.

The chain carries TRBV18 and TRBJ2-3; TRBD1 is a possible D gene (6 bases). Germline CDR1 and CDR2: KGHSH and LQKENI. Trimming left V 4 bases short and J 6 bases short, with 8 bases between. The CDR3 has 12 residues. The CDR3 sequence: CASSLRGDTQYF. The CDR3 region has the DNA TGTGCCAGCTCACTCAGGGGTGATACGCAGTATTTT.

This chain connects TRBV10-2 to TRBJ1-2; no clear D gene. Germline lookup yields CDR1 WSHSY and CDR2 SAAADI. This CDR3 region has 14 residues. V was cut by 0 bases and J by 8 bases, with 13 bases left in between. Here the CDR3 DNA reads TGCGCCAGCAGTGAGTCACGAACAGACGGCGGCTACACCTTC. Its protein is CASSESRTDGGYTF.

This clone was seen ten or more times. The chain has TRBV27 and TRBJ1-5, with a possible D match to TRBD1 (5 bases). CDR1 is MNHEY and CDR2 is SMNVEV in the germline V gene (reference sequence). The CDR3 loop spans 17 amino acids. V was trimmed by 3 bases and J by 1 base, leaving 16 bases between them. CDR3 residues: CASSLAPGQGSNQPQHF. The CDR3 DNA reads as TGTGCCAGCAGTTTGGCGCCGGGTCAGGGAAGCAATCAGCCCCAGCATTTT.

The V gene is TRBV5-3, the J gene TRBJ1-2; 7 nucleotides line up with TRBD1. TRBV5-3 qualifies as an ORF whose function is uncertain. V lost 2 bases, J lost 8 bases, and 12 bases stayed unmatched. This CDR3 has 15 residues. This CDR3 is CARSFSGGLPLGYTF. CDR3 bases: TGTGCCAGAAGCTTTTCAGGGGGTCTCCCGTTGGGCTACACCTTC.

This chain links TRBV11-2 with TRBJ1-1, with 9 positions matching TRBD1. V dropped 5 bases and J dropped 0; count of bases not matched to a gene: 4. This CDR3 has 15 residues. Per the germline V gene, CDR1 is SGHAT and CDR2 is FQNNGV. CDR3 coding DNA: TGTGCCAGCAGCCCGACAGGGGGTCTGAACACTGAAGCTTTCTTT. Residues: CASSPTGGLNTEAFF.

This sequence joins TRBV28 and TRBJ1-4, with D perhaps matching TRBD1 (6 bases). There are 14 residues in the CDR3. The V and J ends lost 6 bases and 8 bases respectively, with 16 bases between them. Germline V gene lookup returns CDR1 MDHEN and CDR2 SYDVKM. This chain's CDR3 is CASSTWTVGEKLFF. As DNA, the CDR3 is TGTGCCAGCAGCACCTGGACAGTCGGGGAAAAACTGTTTTTT.

The V call is TRBV19, the J call TRBJ1-5; TRBD1 matches 8 bases. Losses at the gene ends were 10 bases for V and 6 bases for J; bases not matched to a gene: 8. The CDR3 sequence is 13 residues long. Germline CDR1 is LNHDA and CDR2 is SQIVND (reference sequence). CDR3 residues: CATNDRGGQPQHF. CDR3 nucleotides: TGTGCCACCAATGACAGGGGAGGTCAGCCCCAGCATTTT.

This chain uses TRBV5-6 with TRBJ1-1; 7 bases match TRBD1. Germline loops: CDR1 SGHDT, CDR2 YYEEEE. CDR3 length: 16 residues. J gave up 9 bases and V 0 bases, and 14 bases lay outside the gene matches. In nucleotides, the CDR3 is TGTGCCAGCAGCTTGGCCGAACACCGGGACAGATCGCAAGCTTTCTTT. It codes for CASSLAEHRDRSQAFF.

The chain carries TRBV19 and TRBJ2-7, with 9 bases fitting TRBD2. Germline-derived CDR1 and CDR2 are LNHDA and SQIVND (reference sequence). Losses at the gene ends were 6 bases for V and 1 base for J; bases not matched to a gene: 4. The CDR3 has 14 residues. The CDR3 sequence is CASSAGGWSYEQYF. Written as DNA, the CDR3 is TGTGCCAGTAGCGCGGGGGGGTGGTCCTACGAGCAGTACTTC.

The V gene is TRBV18, the J gene TRBJ1-1; the D gene is possibly TRBD1 (5 bases). The CDR3 has 16 amino acids. From germline, CDR1 is KGHSH and CDR2 LQKENI. Trimming left V 1 base short and J 1 base short, with 13 bases between. The CDR3 nucleotides are TGTGCCAGCTCACCACGGGGGACGTGGGGGAACACTGAAGCTTTCTTT. It specifies CASSPRGTWGNTEAFF.

The chain uses TRBV7-9 and TRBJ1-5; D is unclear. V was pared by 0 bases and J by 7 bases, with 7 bases between. The CDR3 is made up of 13 amino acids. Germline V gene data show CDR1 as SEHNR and CDR2 as FQNEAQ (reference sequence). This CDR3 reads CASSLAELQPQHF. DNA of the CDR3: TGTGCCAGCAGCTTAGCGGAGTTACAGCCCCAGCATTTT.

This clone was counted only a few times. The chain has TRBV19 and TRBJ1-2, with D hard to call. The ends were cut back, 5 bases at V and 3 bases at J, with 4 bases in the middle. Germline V gives CDR1 LNHDA, CDR2 SQIVND (reference sequence). This CDR3 is 11 amino acids long. Written as DNA, the CDR3 is TGTGCCAGTAGTGACTACTATGGCTACACCTTC. Translated: CASSDYYGYTF.

This clone was detected only a few times. This same CDR3 is encoded by further DNA sequences in the sample. The CDR3 sequence is CSVNLSGGTDTQYF. The CDR3 DNA follows: TGCAGCGTGAACCTATCTGGAGGCACAGATACGCAGTATTTT. The V call is TRBV29-1, the J call TRBJ2-3; no firm D call. Germline lookup yields CDR1 SQVTM and CDR2 ANQGSEA. The V and J ends lost 6 bases and 1 base respectively, with 14 bases between them. This CDR3 is 14 amino acids long.

The V and J genes are TRBV4-3 and TRBJ1-1; TRBD1 agrees at 7 bases. This CDR3 has 14 amino acids. Germline V gene lookup returns CDR1 LGHNA and CDR2 YSLEER. V was pared by 4 bases and J by 0 bases, with 2 bases of the junction left unmatched. This CDR3 is CASSLTGLNTEAFF. In DNA form, the CDR3 reads TGCGCCAGCAGCCTGACAGGGCTGAACACTGAAGCTTTCTTT.

CDR3 protein: CASSPRQLMNTEAFF. CDR3 DNA: TGTGCCAGCAGCCCACGACAGCTTATGAACACTGAAGCTTTCTTT. The V gene is TRBV7-2, the J gene TRBJ1-1; D is possibly TRBD1 (5 bases). Germline CDR1 reads SGHTA; CDR2 reads FQGNSA. Trimming removed 5 bases from V and 0 bases from J, with 13 bases in between. The CDR3 runs 15 residues.

The chain has TRBV2 and TRBJ2-3; no clear D gene. There are 14 residues in the CDR3. V lost 6 bases and J 6 bases, leaving 16 bases between the germline ends. CDR1 SNHLY and CDR2 FYNNEI come from the germline V gene. In DNA, the CDR3 is TGTGCCAGCAGCTCCGGGCCTAAGCCGGATACGCAGTATTTT. This codes for CASSSGPKPDTQYF.

The chain combines TRBV6-6 with TRBJ2-1; D gene unclear. This CDR3 region has 13 residues. V was cut by 4 bases and J by 2 bases, with 6 bases left in between. Germline-derived CDR1 and CDR2 are MNHNY and SVGAGI (reference sequence). CDR3 sequence: CASSSSAYNEQFF. As DNA, the CDR3 is TGTGCCAGCAGTTCGTCCGCCTACAATGAGCAGTTCTTC.

The V and J genes are TRBV28 and TRBJ1-2, with no clear D. Between the trimmed V and J ends, which lost 3 bases and 6 bases, there was a span of 5 bases. Germline V gives CDR1 MDHEN, CDR2 SYDVKM. This CDR3 has 11 amino acids. The CDR3 nucleotides are TGTGCCAGCAGTTTGCAGGATGGCTACACCTTC. The encoded protein is CASSLQDGYTF.

There are many counts of this clone. The chain has TRBV7-9 and TRBJ1-2, with no clear D. Trimming stripped 3 bases from V and 4 bases from J, with 12 bases between. Germline V CDR1 and CDR2: SEHNR, FQNEAQ (reference sequence). The CDR3 extends over 14 amino acids. DNA of the CDR3: TGTGCCAGCAGCTTCGCGCAGGCGAGCTATGGCTACACCTTC. The encoded protein is CASSFAQASYGYTF.

Concerning this clone: An end of the junction differs from the germline gene, which may be a read error. The rearrangement uses TRBV7-9 and TRBJ2-6, with D perhaps matching TRBD2 (5 bases). Germline V lookup: CDR1 SEHNR, CDR2 FQNEAQ (reference sequence). The CDR3 covers 12 residues. CDR3 sequence (DNA): TGTGCCAGCAGCCCCGGGGTCAACGTCCTGACTTTC. Its protein product is CASSPGVNVLTF.

The rearrangement links TRBV7-9 to TRBJ1-1; D remains ambiguous. V was trimmed by 5 bases and J by 2 bases, leaving 15 bases between them. This CDR3 comprises 15 residues. Per the germline V gene, CDR1 is SEHNR and CDR2 is FQNEAQ (reference sequence). The CDR3 region is CASSLGGIKNTEAFF. CDR3 DNA sequence: TGTGCCAGCAGCCTCGGAGGGATTAAAAACACTGAAGCTTTCTTT.

The J gene is TRBJ2-5, the V gene TRBV28; 10 bases fit TRBD1. The end of the DNA aligns better with TRBJ2-7, so the J call may be wrong. Per the germline V gene, CDR1 is MDHEN and CDR2 is SYDVKM. The CDR3 runs to 15 residues. The CDR3 coding sequence is TGTGCCAGCAGTTTAGTAGGGACAGGGGCCTACGAGCAGTACTTC. It translates to CASSLVGTGAYEQYF.